This T cell receptor (beta chain) was sequenced during a study of cytotoxic CD8 clonotypes in ibrutinib-treated CLL. Study background: Once treatment had gone on for a median of roughly eleven months, range 6 to 36, response samples were drawn.

The assay was immunoSEQ multiplex PCR, and TCRdb's table has in-frame clones only and misses some. This sample carries 45,000 to 60,000 clones, roughly three fifths of them seen once, and the ten largest clones take 20%. Study-wide points: Clonality rose at ibrutinib response, held steady in sustained remission, and fell toward baseline at progression.

The sample holds many counts of this clone. Its target is not known. V was cut by 6 bases and J by 8 bases, with 17 bases left in between. Germline V gene lookup returns CDR1 MNHEY and CDR2 SMNVEV (reference sequence). This CDR3 has 15 residues. This clonotype was sampled from a human donor with chronic lymphocytic leukemia. The chain carries TRBV27 and TRBJ1-6, with D possibly TRBD1 on 6 matching bases. The sequencing used PBMCs, collected after 24 months of ibrutinib treatment. The CDR3 sequence: CASRSSGTPYSPLHF. The CDR3 nucleotides are TGTGCCAGCAGATCCTCCGGGACACCTTATTCACCCCTCCACTTT.